The clone carrying this T cell receptor (beta chain) was found many times. Antigen: not known. This specimen belongs to a study of T-cell memory formation after mild COVID-19. Study information: TCR clusters were mostly confined to one donor each. Study-wide results and caveats: Later expanders leaned CD4+, whereas clones that contracted between day 15 and 85 were balanced CD4/CD8. Memory from before infection featured some responding clones, which suggests cross-reactive memory joined. The authors left the SARS-CoV-2 specificity of second-wave clones peaking on day 37 unconfirmed.

One entry per CDR3 protein results from TCRdb running MiXCR on the 5' RACE reads. In the table there are roughly 130,000 distinct CDR3 sequences, less than 6.5% of which are singletons. Input material: PBMCs or a T cell subset sorted from them (not recorded which). The sequence was obtained from an adult woman who had mild COVID-19 (a few samples of this study predate the infection). Cell type and time point are not known.

The CDR3 spells CASSLGTGWAEQFF. CDR3 bases: TGTGCCAGCAGCTTGGGAACAGGGTGGGCTGAGCAGTTCTTC. The chain uses TRBV5-5 and TRBJ2-1, with D possibly TRBD1 on 6 matching bases. Germline V lookup: CDR1 SGHKS, CDR2 YYEKEE (reference sequence). The CDR3 has 14 amino acids. The ends were cut back, 0 bases at V and 9 bases at J, with 13 bases in the middle.